Presented here are 8 T cell receptor beta chains from one specimen sequenced in a study of blood T cells in healthy people across ages. Sample-barcoded 5' priming and a J-beta primer mix drove a second PCR of about 6 to 12 cycles. TCRdb redid the calling of the 5' RACE reads with MiXCR, one entry per CDR3 protein. Of over a million distinct CDR3 sequences in the sample, around 43% are singletons; the top ten hold approximately 17%. Source material: blood. These receptors originate from a woman aged 55-70 years in good health.

This chain connects TRBV5-1 to TRBJ2-3; 7 bases are a match to TRBD1. The CDR3 length is 18 residues. CDR1 is SGHRS and CDR2 is YFSETQ in the germline V gene. V trimming: 1 base; J trimming: 4 bases; junction bases outside the gene matches: 15. The CDR3 bases are TGCGCCAGCAGCTTGTTGGGGTTGGGGCAGGGGGTTGCAGATACGCAGTATTTT. It encodes CASSLLGLGQGVADTQYF.

The chain couples TRBV15 to TRBJ2-7; no clear D. This CDR3 has 12 residues. V gave up 5 bases and J gave up 7 bases, with 12 bases separating them. Germline lookup yields CDR1 LNHNV and CDR2 YYDKDF (reference sequence). CDR3 nucleotide sequence: TGTGCCACCAGCGCCCATCTCGGTGAGCAGTACTTC. Its protein is CATSAHLGEQYF.

The CDR3 reads CASSRAGGAVGQYF. In DNA, the CDR3 is TGTGCCAGCAGTCGAGCGGGAGGCGCGGTTGGGCAGTACTTC. V usage is TRBV12-3 or TRBV12-4 and J usage is TRBJ2-4; 9 nucleotides agree with TRBD2. This CDR3 spans 14 amino acids. V gave up 5 bases and J gave up 13 bases; unmatched junction bases: 12.

This chain connects TRBV29-1 to TRBJ2-1, with D possibly matching TRBD2 (5 bases). Trimming removed 6 bases from V and 4 bases from J, with 10 bases in between. This CDR3 comprises 12 residues. The germline V gene has CDR1 SQVTM and CDR2 ANQGSEA. In nucleotides, the CDR3 is TGCAGCGTGGGTAGCGCGTACAATGAGCAGTTCTTC. The encoded protein is CSVGSAYNEQFF.

The sample holds a few counts of this clonotype. V is TRBV20-1 and J is TRBJ1-2; D may be TRBD1 (6 bases). The V gene's germline CDR1 is DFQATT and CDR2 SNEGSKA (reference sequence). The CDR3 contains 11 residues. Between the trimmed V and J ends, which lost 4 bases and 8 bases, there was a span of 11 bases. The CDR3 sequence: CSATTGLGYTF. The CDR3 DNA reads as TGCAGTGCTACAACAGGGTTAGGCTACACCTTC.

This clonotype came up a few times. The chain combines TRBV25-1 with TRBJ2-3, with D possibly matching TRBD2 (6 bases). The germline V gene encodes CDR1 MGHDK and CDR2 SYGVNS. CDR3 length: 14 amino acids. V was cut by 4 bases and J by 4 bases, with 12 bases left in between. The CDR3 nucleotides read TGTGCCAGCAGTGTGGCGGGGCTGGCAGATACGCAGTATTTT. Protein: CASSVAGLADTQYF.

A few counts support this clonotype. The rearrangement links TRBV20-1 to TRBJ2-7; perhaps TRBD2 as D (5 bases). This CDR3 has 13 residues. V lost 6 bases and J 0 bases, leaving 12 bases between the germline ends. Looked up from germline, CDR1 is DFQATT and CDR2 is SNEGSKA (reference sequence). CDR3 sequence reads: CSASAVSSYEQYF. The CDR3 DNA follows: TGCAGTGCGTCAGCGGTATCCTCCTACGAGCAGTACTTC.

This clonotype appeared a few times. The chain employs TRBV21-1 and TRBJ2-5; the table assigns TRBD2, which was not confirmed against the DNA. TRBV21-1 corresponds to a pseudogene. The CDR3 is 21 residues long. CDR3 bases: TGTGCCAGCACCCAAGCTTCCCTAGCGGTCCCTCAGGGGACGTACCAAGAGACCCAGTACTTC. Translated: CASTQASLAVPQGTYQETQYF.